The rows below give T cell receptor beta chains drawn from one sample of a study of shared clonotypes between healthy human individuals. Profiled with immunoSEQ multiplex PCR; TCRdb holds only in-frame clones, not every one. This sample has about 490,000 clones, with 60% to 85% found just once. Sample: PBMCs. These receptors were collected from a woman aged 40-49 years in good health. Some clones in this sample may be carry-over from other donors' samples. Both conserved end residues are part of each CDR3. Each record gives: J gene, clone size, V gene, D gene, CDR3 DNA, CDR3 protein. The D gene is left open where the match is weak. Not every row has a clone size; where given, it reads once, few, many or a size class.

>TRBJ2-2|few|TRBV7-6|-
TGTGCCAGCAGCCAGGGAGGTTATTATGTACCCGGGGAGCTGTTTTTT
CASSQGGYYVPGELFF
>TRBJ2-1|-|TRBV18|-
TGTGCCAGCTCACCGTCACGAACAAACAATGAGCAGTTCTTC
CASSPSRTNNEQFF
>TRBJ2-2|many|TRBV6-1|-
TGTGCCAGCAGGACCTCGGTCGCGGCCACCGGGGAGCTGTTTTTT
CASRTSVAATGELFF
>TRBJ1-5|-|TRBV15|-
TGTGCCACCAGCAGTAATAGCAATCAGCCCCAGCATTTT
CATSSNSNQPQHF
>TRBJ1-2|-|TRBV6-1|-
TGTGCCAGCAGTGATCGTCGGCCAGCTAACTATGGCTACACCTTC
CASSDRRPANYGYTF
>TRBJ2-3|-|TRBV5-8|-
TGTGCCAGCAGCTTGAGAGGGCTCTCCACAGATACGCAGTATTTT
CASSLRGLSTDTQYF
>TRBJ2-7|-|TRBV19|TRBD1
TGTGCCAGTAGTATGGGACAGGGACTCTACGAGCAGTACTTC
CASSMGQGLYEQYF
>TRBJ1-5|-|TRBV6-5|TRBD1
TGTGCCAGCAGAACAGGGGGAGGTCAGCCCCAGCATTTT
CASRTGGGQPQHF
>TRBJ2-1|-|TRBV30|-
TGTGCCTGGACTGGGGCAGGGAGTTGGAATGAGCAGTTCTTC
CAWTGAGSWNEQFF
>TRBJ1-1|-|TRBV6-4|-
TGTGCCAGCAGTGTGGAGGGAGGCACTGAAGCTTTCTTT
CASSVEGGTEAFF
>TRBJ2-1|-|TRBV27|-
TGTGCTCGGACAAAGCAGTTCTTC
CARTKQFF
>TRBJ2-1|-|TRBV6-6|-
TGTGCCAGCAGTCAACAGGGCGACAATGAGCAGTTCTTC
CASSQQGDNEQFF
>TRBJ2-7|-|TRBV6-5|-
TGTGCCAGCAGTTACAGTATCCTGGGCGAGCAGTACTTC
CASSYSILGEQYF
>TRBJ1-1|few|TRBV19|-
TGTGCCAGTAGTCTGGACAGTGAAGCTTTCTTT
CASSLDSEAFF
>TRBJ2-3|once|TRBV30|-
TGTGCCTGGAGTAAGGGGGCCACTAGCGTACCCACAGATACGCAGTATTTT
CAWSKGATSVPTDTQYF
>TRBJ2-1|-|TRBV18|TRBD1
TGTGCCAGCTCACCAACCCAGGGGGTCGGCAATGAGCAGTTCTTC
CASSPTQGVGNEQFF
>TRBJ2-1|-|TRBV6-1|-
TGTGCCAGCAGTGAAATGAGCTACAATGAGCAGTTCTTC
CASSEMSYNEQFF
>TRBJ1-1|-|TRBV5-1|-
TGCGCCAGCAGCATTCAGGGTCCGGATATTTCCCCTGAAGCTTTCTTT
CASSIQGPDISPEAFF
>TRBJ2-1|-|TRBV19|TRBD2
TGTGCCAGTAGTATAATATCGGCGGGAGAAGGATACAATGAGCAGTTCTTC
CASSIISAGEGYNEQFF
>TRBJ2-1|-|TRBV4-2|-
TGTGCCAGCAGCCAAGATCGACGGGCCGACAATGAGCAGTTCTTC
CASSQDRRADNEQFF
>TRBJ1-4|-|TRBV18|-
TGTGCCAGCTCGGCTCCCAGCCTGGGTGATGAAAAACTGTTTTTT
CASSAPSLGDEKLFF
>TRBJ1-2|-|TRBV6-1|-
TGTGCCGGCAGTGCAGCGGGACTAACCTCTATAAACTATGGCTACACCTTC
CAGSAAGLTSINYGYTF
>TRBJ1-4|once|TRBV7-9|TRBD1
TGTGCCAGCAGCAATCCTCCGGGACAGTTGGGTGAAAAACTGTTTTTT
CASSNPPGQLGEKLFF
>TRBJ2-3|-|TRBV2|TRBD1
TGTGCCAGCAGTGACCTAACAGGGGGCGGCGCAGATACGCAGTATTTT
CASSDLTGGGADTQYF
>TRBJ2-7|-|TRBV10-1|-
TGCGCCAGCAGCCGGGACACAAACTCCTACGAGCAGTACTTC
CASSRDTNSYEQYF
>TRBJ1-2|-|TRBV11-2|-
TGTGCCAGCAGCTTGGACCGCTATGGCTACACCTTC
CASSLDRYGYTF